This record looks at one T cell receptor (beta chain) sequence and its context. The data originate from a study of blood T cell repertoires in COVID-19. Original handling: Nucleated cell counts were estimated from reference gene primer amplification. The data were produced by immunoSEQ multiplex PCR, yet TCRdb's version contains in-frame clones alone and is incomplete. D and trimming were read from the DNA, whereas the V and J calls and clone size are those reported in that table. The sample contains about 340,000 clones, around four fifths of which appear only once. Sequencing was carried out using peripheral blood. The clonotype originates from a man under 40 with active or convalescent COVID-19.

CDR3 bases: TGCGCCAGCAGCTGGCCAATTAACAGGGGCTCCTACAATGAGCAGTTCTTC. Residues: CASSWPINRGSYNEQFF. The chain employs TRBV5-1 and TRBJ2-1; 7 bases agree with TRBD1. The V segment lost 3 bases and the J segment 0 bases; nucleotides outside the gene matches: 9. This CDR3 spans 17 amino acids. CDR1 SGHRS and CDR2 YFSETQ come from the germline V gene.